This TCR beta chain was observed in a study of Ad26.COV2.S vaccination and SARS-CoV-2 variants. Study-wide background: As a participant in COV1001, the donor was in the Ad26.COV2.S trial arm. The study gave Ad26.COV2.S intramuscularly, once or twice 56 days apart. Findings and caveats of the study: Analyses of TCR breadth and depth may have underestimated total T cell responses.

Worth noting for this clone: What it binds is unknown.

Data came from immunoSEQ multiplex PCR; TCRdb stores just in-frame clones and leaves some out. This repertoire shows about 450,000 clones, roughly 89% found once; its top ten account for around 2.6%. Treatment defined: some 20 received Ad26.COV2.S at low or high dose, single or two shots; 5 received placebo; per-sample allocation not given. Day 63 following the first vaccine or placebo injection was when the samples were taken. This vaccine is an Ad26 vector that expresses the Wuhan-strain SARS-CoV-2 spike. V trimming: 3 bases; J trimming: 7 bases; junction bases outside the gene matches: 10. CDR1 is MNHNS, CDR2 SASEGT, per germline. CDR3 length: 16 amino acids.

The chain employs TRBV6-1 and TRBJ2-3; 10 positions agree with TRBD1. The sequences come from peripheral blood, collected in a trial of Ad26.COV2.S vaccine versus placebo. The clonotype was recovered from a person aged 18-65 years who received the Ad26.COV2.S COVID-19 vaccine or a placebo. The CDR3 region is CASSDTRDRGSHTQYF. DNA of the CDR3: TGTGCCAGCAGTGATACCAGGGACAGGGGTTCGCATACGCAGTATTTT.